This TCR beta chain was documented in a study of blood T cell repertoires in COVID-19. Assay: immunoSEQ multiplex PCR; the TCRdb copy retains only in-frame clones and omits some. The repertoire holds about 280,000 clones, with approximately 82% as singletons. Germline values: CDR1 MNHEY, CDR2 SMNVEV (reference sequence). This CDR3 contains 13 residues. V lost 3 bases, J lost 7 bases, and 12 bases lay in between. Categorization into cohorts depended on clinical history that participants reported. The receptor comes from a man in his forties who had been exposed to COVID-19. The chain combines TRBV27 with TRBJ1-2; perhaps TRBD1 as D (6 bases). The sample taken for sequencing was PBMCs or T cells enriched from blood (not recorded which). CDR3 bases: TGTGCCAGCAGTTTGTCTAACAGGGCTGGCTACACCTTC. Translated: CASSLSNRAGYTF.